The subject of this entry is one T cell receptor beta chain. Which antigen it targets is not known. The sample holds no much larger clone one base away, and base qualities are not on file. V gives up 3 bases and J gives up 6 bases, and the segment between their germline ends measures 14 bases. Including cysteine and phenylalanine, the CDR3 has 14 amino acids. Just the 42-base CDR3 DNA is kept, in frame starting at base 1. Via the germline V gene (reference sequence), CDR1 is SEHNR and CDR2 FQNEAQ. TCRbeta CDR3 regions were amplified from genomic DNA using the immunoSEQ Assay, a bias-controlled multiplex PCR. Per the authors' processing: Nucleated cell counts per sample were estimated from amplification of reference gene primers within the assay. To quantify the absolute abundance of each unique TCRbeta CDR3 rearrangement, sequence reads were collapsed and filtered. Productive Simpson clonality was computed per sample as the square root of Simpson's diversity index over productive rearrangements. TCRdb carries this immuneACCESS record with in-frame sequences only. Its versions omit some clonotypes, under half of them owing to an unresolved V gene in the studies checked, with the rest unexplained. V and J calls and clone size are copied from that table; D and trimming were computed from the DNA. For this sample there are around 60,000 clones; roughly 90% appear just once. The ten top clones hold about 13% of the sample.

This sample is part of a study of blood T cell repertoires in COVID-19 (TCRdb year 2020). Broadly, across the study: Collaborator samples came from the United States, Italy and Spain and covered acute and convalescent phases of COVID-19. The material from the prospective study consisted of cDNA or gDNA derived from T cells, B-cell-depleted T cells, or PBMCs. Deeply sampled blood TCRbeta repertoires from subjects exposed to, actively infected with, or recovered from COVID-19 were included in the dataset. The repertoires were released in a freely available public database meant as a resource for research on the immune response to SARS-CoV-2. Samples came from the ongoing ImmuneRACE study (first 160 participants) plus 1,254 subjects from 6 global collaborators. Nearly every sample came with metadata listing a de-identified subject ID, COVID-19 status, age in years and sex. Where available, HLA class I and class II types were taken from metadata supplied by the sample provider and were not determined by assay-based typing. Overall study results and their limits: Clinical and demographic metadata were provided uncurated, with the amount varying by source and participant.

Whole blood was collected in K2EDTA tubes by collaborating institutions according to the institutions' own protocols. For TCRbeta analysis, collaborators shipped samples in one of three forms: frozen whole blood, isolated PBMCs, or DNA extracted from either of those sample types. The chain couples TRBV7-9 to TRBJ1-2; the D segment could be TRBD1, given 6 matching bases. Sequencing used peripheral blood. The receptor comes from a man aged 55-75 years with active COVID-19. The CDR3 corresponds to CASSLKQGIHGYTF. The bases are TGTGCCAGCAGCTTGAAACAGGGAATTCATGGCTACACCTTC.